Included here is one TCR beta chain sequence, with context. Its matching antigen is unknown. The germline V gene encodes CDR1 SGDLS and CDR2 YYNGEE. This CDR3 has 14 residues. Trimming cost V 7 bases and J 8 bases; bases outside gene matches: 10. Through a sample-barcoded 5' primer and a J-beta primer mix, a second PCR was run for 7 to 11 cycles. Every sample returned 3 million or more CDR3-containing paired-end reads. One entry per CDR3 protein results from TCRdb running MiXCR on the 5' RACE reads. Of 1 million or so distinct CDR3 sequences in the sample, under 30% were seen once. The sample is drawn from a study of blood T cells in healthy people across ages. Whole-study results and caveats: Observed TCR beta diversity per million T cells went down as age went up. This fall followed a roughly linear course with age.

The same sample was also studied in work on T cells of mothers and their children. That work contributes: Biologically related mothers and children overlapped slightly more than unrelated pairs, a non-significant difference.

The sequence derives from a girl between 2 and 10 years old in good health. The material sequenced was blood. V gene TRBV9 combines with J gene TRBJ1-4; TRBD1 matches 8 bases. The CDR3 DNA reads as TGTGCCAGCCAACCGGACAGGGAAGGAGAAAAACTGTTTTTT. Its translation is CASQPDREGEKLFF.